This T cell receptor beta chain emerged from a study of tumor and adjacent non-tumor tissue in lung cancer. Relative to its sample, this clonotype is medium-sized. RNA was extracted from bulk tissue without any cell sorting. The normal lung tissue was taken more than 3 cm from the tumor edge. TCRbeta libraries were built with three rounds of nested PCR, modified from ARM-PCR. TCRdb independently ran MiXCR on the multiplex PCR reads; one entry per CDR3 protein. The sample carries some 99,000 distinct CDR3 sequences, about 65% recorded once. This TCR was sampled from a man aged 55 to 70 with non-small cell lung cancer. The sequenced sample was distant non-tumor lung tissue.

CDR3 region: CASSLAGGNIQYF. CDR3 in DNA: TGTGCCAGCAGCTTGGCAGGGGGCAACATTCAGTACTTC. This sequence joins TRBV11-1 and TRBJ2-4; TRBD1 agrees at 8 bases. This CDR3 is built from 13 residues. Germline V gene data show CDR1 as SGHAT and CDR2 as FQDESV (reference sequence). J lost 7 bases, V lost 3 bases, and 2 bases had no gene match.